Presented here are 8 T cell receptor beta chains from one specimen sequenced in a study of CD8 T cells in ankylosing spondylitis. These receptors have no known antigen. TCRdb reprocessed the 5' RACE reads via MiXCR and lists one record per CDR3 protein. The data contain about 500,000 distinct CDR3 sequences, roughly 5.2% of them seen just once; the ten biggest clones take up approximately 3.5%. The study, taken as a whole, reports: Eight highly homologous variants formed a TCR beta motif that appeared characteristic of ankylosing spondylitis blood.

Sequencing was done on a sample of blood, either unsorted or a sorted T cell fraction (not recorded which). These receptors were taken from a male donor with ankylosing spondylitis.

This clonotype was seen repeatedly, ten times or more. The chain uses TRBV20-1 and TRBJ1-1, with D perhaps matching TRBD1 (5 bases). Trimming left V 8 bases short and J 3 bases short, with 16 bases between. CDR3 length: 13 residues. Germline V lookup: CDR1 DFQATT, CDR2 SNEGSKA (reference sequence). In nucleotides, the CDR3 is TGCAGTTCGTCCCGGGGGAGGGACACTGAAGCTTTCTTT. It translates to CSSSRGRDTEAFF.

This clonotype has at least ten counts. CDR3 in DNA: TGTGCCAGCAGTTGGGCTCCGCAGTATTTT. As protein: CASSWAPQYF. The chain has TRBV27 and TRBJ2-3; unclear D gene. Germline-derived CDR1 and CDR2 are MNHEY and SMNVEV (reference sequence). The CDR3 has 10 amino acids. The ends were cut back, 4 bases at V and 10 bases at J, with 6 bases in the middle.

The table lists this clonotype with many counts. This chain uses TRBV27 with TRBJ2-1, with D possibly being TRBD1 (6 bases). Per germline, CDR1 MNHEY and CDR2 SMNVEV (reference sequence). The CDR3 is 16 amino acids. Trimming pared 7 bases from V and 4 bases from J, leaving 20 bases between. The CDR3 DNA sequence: TGTGCCAGCACCCCAACCGGCAGGGGACCTTACAATGAGCAGTTCTTC. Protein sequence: CASTPTGRGPYNEQFF.

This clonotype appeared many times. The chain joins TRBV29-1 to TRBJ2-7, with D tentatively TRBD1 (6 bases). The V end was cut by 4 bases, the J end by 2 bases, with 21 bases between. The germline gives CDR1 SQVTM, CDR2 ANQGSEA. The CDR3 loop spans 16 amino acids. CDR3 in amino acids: CSVVSRTGSAPYEQYF. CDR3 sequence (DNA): TGCAGCGTTGTTTCTAGAACAGGGTCCGCTCCCTACGAGCAGTACTTC.

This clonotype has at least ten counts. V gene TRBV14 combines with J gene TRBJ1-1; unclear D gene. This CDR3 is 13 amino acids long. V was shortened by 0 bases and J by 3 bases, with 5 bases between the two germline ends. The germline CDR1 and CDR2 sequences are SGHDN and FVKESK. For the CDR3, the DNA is TGTGCCAGCAGCCAAGATCTGGACACTGAAGCTTTCTTT. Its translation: CASSQDLDTEAFF.

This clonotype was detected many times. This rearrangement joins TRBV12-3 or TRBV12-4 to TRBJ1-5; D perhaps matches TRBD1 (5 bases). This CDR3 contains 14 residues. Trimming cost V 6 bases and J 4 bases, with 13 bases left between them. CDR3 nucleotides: TGTGCCAGCAGCGAGAACGCAGGGAATCAGCCCCAGCATTTT. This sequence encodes CASSENAGNQPQHF.

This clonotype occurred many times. CDR3 DNA sequence: TGTGCCAGCAGTGATGGGCAGGGTTCGACCTCTGGAAACACCATATATTTT. It specifies CASSDGQGSTSGNTIYF. The V gene is TRBV6-4, the J gene TRBJ1-3; a weak D match, TRBD1 (5 bases). Deletions cut 3 bases from V and 0 bases from J, with 15 bases between. This CDR3 region has 17 residues. CDR1 is MRHNA and CDR2 is SNTAGT in the germline V gene.

The CDR3, as DNA: TGTGCCAGCAGCTTACGGCGGGAGGGCTCCTACGAGCAGTACTTC. Amino acid sequence: CASSLRREGSYEQYF. This rearrangement joins TRBV7-9 to TRBJ2-7, with 9 bases lining up with TRBD2. The CDR3 contains 15 residues. The V segment lost 2 bases and the J segment 0 bases; nucleotides outside the gene matches: 2. Germline V CDR1 and CDR2: SEHNR, FQNEAQ (reference sequence). Looking up the rest from reference TRBV7-9 and TRBJ2-7 gives the full variable domain: DTGVSQNPRHKITKRGQNVTFRCDPISEHNRLYWYRQTLGQGPEFLTYFQNEAQLEKSRLLSDRFSAERPKGSFSTLEIQRTEQGDSAMYLCASSLRREGSYEQYFGPGTRLTVT.